The source of this TCR beta chain is a study of blood T cell repertoires in COVID-19. Study-wide background: From T cells, B-cell-depleted T cells, or PBMCs came the material, which was cDNA or gDNA.

Source study methods: Using reference gene primer amplification, nucleated cell counts were estimated. Libraries were prepared by immunoSEQ multiplex PCR; TCRdb keeps only in-frame clonotypes and omits some of them. That table gives V, J and clone size, and the DNA gave D and trimming. The sample has approximately 100,000 clones; more than 75% are singletons. The CDR3 is 16 amino acids. The germline V gene encodes CDR1 SGHRS and CDR2 YFSETQ. Germline trimming cut 0 bases from V and 1 base from J; bases unmatched to any gene: 3. The sequence derives from a human donor in a cohort sampled during active COVID-19. V is TRBV5-1 and J is TRBJ2-5; the match to TRBD2 covers 10 bases. The sequenced material came from peripheral blood. CDR3 sequence reads: CASSLGVAGGQETQYF. In DNA form, the CDR3 reads TGCGCCAGCAGCTTGGGAGTAGCGGGGGGCCAAGAGACCCAGTACTTC.